Listed here are 30 T cell receptor beta chains from one sample, sequenced in a study of T cells after yellow fever vaccination. From the 5' RACE reads, TCRdb called clonotypes with MiXCR, one entry per CDR3 protein. The sample records over 110,000 distinct CDR3 sequences, 7% to 9% being singletons. This specimen consisted of CD4+ T cells sorted from PBMCs, obtained 5 days after the yellow fever booster vaccination. The receptors were gathered from a man younger than 40 who received the YFV17D yellow fever vaccine.

This clonotype has at least ten counts. The chain carries TRBV27 and TRBJ2-6; D gene unclear. The CDR3 is 14 amino acids. V gave up 5 bases and J gave up 0 bases, with 5 bases separating them. CDR1 and CDR2 (germline): MNHEY, SMNVEV (reference sequence). The CDR3 DNA reads as TGTGCCAGCAGTCAGACCTCTGGGGCCAACGTCCTGACTTTC. It encodes CASSQTSGANVLTF.

The J gene is TRBJ2-3, the V gene TRBV2; TRBD1 is a possible D gene (5 bases). V gave up 4 bases and J gave up 0 bases, with 14 bases separating them. The CDR3 sequence is 16 residues long. CDR1 is SNHLY and CDR2 is FYNNEI in the germline V gene. This CDR3 is CASSAQGFTSTDTQYF. In nucleotides, the CDR3 is TGTGCCAGCAGTGCGCAGGGATTTACTAGCACAGATACGCAGTATTTT.

This clonotype occurred many times. The chain uses TRBV20-1 and TRBJ2-7; TRBD2 might be the D (6 bases). V lost 6 bases to trimming and J lost 0 bases, with 9 bases between them. This CDR3 has 12 residues. Germline V lookup: CDR1 DFQATT, CDR2 SNEGSKA (reference sequence). As DNA, the CDR3 is TGCAGTGCAACCGGGGGCTCCTACGAGCAGTACTTC. This translates into CSATGGSYEQYF.

This clonotype was counted at least ten times. The chain combines TRBV20-1 with TRBJ2-5; no clear D gene. V lost 6 bases, J lost 0 bases, and 11 bases lay in between. From germline, CDR1 is DFQATT and CDR2 SNEGSKA (reference sequence). The CDR3 has 13 amino acids. CDR3 amino acids: CSALRVYQETQYF. DNA of the CDR3: TGCAGTGCCCTTCGAGTATACCAAGAGACCCAGTACTTC.

This clonotype has only a few counts. The chain is built from TRBV29-1 and TRBJ2-1; TRBD1 agrees at 8 bases. With V trimmed by 5 bases and J by 7 bases, 13 bases remained unmatched. Germline CDR1 is SQVTM and CDR2 is ANQGSEA. The CDR3 loop spans 15 amino acids. The CDR3 loop reads CSVHHRTGTSNEQFF. The CDR3, as DNA: TGCAGCGTTCATCACCGGACAGGGACGAGTAATGAGCAGTTCTTC.

This clonotype was recorded at least ten times. The chain is built from TRBV20-1 and TRBJ2-7; either TRBD1 or TRBD2 may fit D (5 bases each). This CDR3 has 15 residues. With 6 bases removed from V and 3 bases from J, the gap between germline ends came to 21 bases. Germline V gene data show CDR1 as DFQATT and CDR2 as SNEGSKA (reference sequence). CDR3 nucleotides: TGCAGTGCGACCGGCCTCGGGGCCAGCCTCTACGAGCAGTACTTC. It is translated as CSATGLGASLYEQYF.

This clonotype was counted many times. J is TRBJ2-1 and V is TRBV5-1, with TRBD1 matching 10 bases. Trimming at V came to 4 bases and at J to 3 bases, leaving 4 bases not matched to a gene. This CDR3 spans 15 amino acids. Germline V gene sequence: CDR1 SGHRS, CDR2 YFSETQ. The CDR3 DNA sequence: TGCGCCAGCAGCCCGGGACAGGGGAACTACAATGAGCAGTTCTTC. The encoded protein is CASSPGQGNYNEQFF.

The V and J genes are TRBV19 and TRBJ2-7; TRBD1 aligns across 11 bases. Germline CDR1 is LNHDA and CDR2 is SQIVND (reference sequence). J gave up 5 bases and V 4 bases, and 13 bases lay outside the gene matches. The CDR3 has 17 residues. The CDR3 spells CASSNRDRGENVHEQYF. The CDR3 nucleotides are TGTGCCAGTAGTAACCGGGACAGGGGGGAGAACGTCCACGAGCAGTACTTC.

This clonotype appeared many times. The chain recombines TRBV6-2 or TRBV6-3 with TRBJ2-7, with D tentatively TRBD2 (5 bases). The length of the CDR3 is 17 residues. Germline V gene lookup returns CDR1 MNHEY and CDR2 SVGEGT. The ends were cut back, 1 base at V and 2 bases at J, with 18 bases in the middle. The CDR3 sequence is CASSYWLLGKPTYEQYF. The CDR3 DNA is TGTGCCAGCAGTTACTGGTTACTCGGGAAACCCACCTACGAGCAGTACTTC.

Many counts were recorded for this clonotype. J is TRBJ2-3 and V is TRBV20-1; D gene uncertain. Per germline, CDR1 DFQATT and CDR2 SNEGSKA (reference sequence). Between the trimmed V and J ends, which lost 3 bases and 1 base, there was a span of 5 bases. The CDR3 is 12 amino acids. The CDR3 loop reads CSASTGTDTQYF. Here the CDR3 DNA reads TGCAGTGCTAGCACCGGCACAGATACGCAGTATTTT.

At least ten counts were recorded for this clonotype. The V and J genes are TRBV7-2 and TRBJ2-5; weak D call: TRBD2 (5 bases). CDR3 length: 11 amino acids. V lost 6 bases to trimming and J lost 3 bases, with 5 bases between them. Germline-derived CDR1 and CDR2 are SGHTA and FQGNSA. CDR3 DNA: TGTGCCAGCAGGCGGGAAGAGACCCAGTACTTC. Its protein is CASRREETQYF. Filled out from reference TRBV7-2 and TRBJ2-5, the complete variable domain reads GAGVSQSPSNKVTEKGKDVELRCDPISGHTALYWYRQSLGQGLEFLIYFQGNSAPDKSGLPSDRFSAERTGGSVSTLTIQRTQQEDSAVYLCASRREETQYFGPGTRLLVL.

There are many counts of this clonotype. The rearrangement joins TRBV27 to TRBJ2-5; D is unclear. The CDR3 runs 10 residues. Germline CDR1 reads MNHEY; CDR2 reads SMNVEV (reference sequence). Trimming left V 3 bases short and J 9 bases short, with 5 bases between. In nucleotides, the CDR3 is TGTGCCAGCAGTTTTGAGGCCCAGTACTTC. Translating gives CASSFEAQYF.

This clonotype came up many times. This sequence joins TRBV7-2 and TRBJ2-7, with D possibly matching TRBD1 (6 bases). The germline V gene encodes CDR1 SGHTA and CDR2 FQGNSA. V was trimmed by 4 bases and J by 5 bases, leaving 15 bases between them. This CDR3 has 14 amino acids. The CDR3, as DNA: TGTGCCAGCAGCTCTCAGGGGATCTTCGACGAGCAGTACTTC. It is translated as CASSSQGIFDEQYF.

Many counts were recorded for this clonotype. V gene TRBV7-2 combines with J gene TRBJ2-1; a possible D gene is TRBD2 (5 bases). This CDR3 contains 14 residues. The V gene's germline CDR1 is SGHTA and CDR2 FQGNSA. Trimming cost V 5 bases and J 8 bases, with 16 bases left between them. CDR3 sequence reads: CASSGGPWNDEQFF. The CDR3 region has the DNA TGTGCCAGCAGCGGAGGCCCATGGAACGATGAGCAGTTCTTC.

This clonotype was detected many times. The chain joins TRBV7-2 to TRBJ2-1; TRBD2 is a possible D gene (6 bases). From germline, CDR1 is SGHTA and CDR2 FQGNSA. Trimming shortened V by 3 bases and J by 9 bases, and 18 bases separated the two germline ends. This CDR3 spans 15 amino acids. The CDR3 DNA is TGTGCCAGCAGCTTGTTGGCCGGGCGGGGTCCTGAGCAGTTCTTC. Its protein is CASSLLAGRGPEQFF.

In its sample, this clonotype was seen a few times. The chain recombines TRBV4-3 with TRBJ2-7; 11 bases align to TRBD2. CDR1 is LGHNA and CDR2 is YSLEER in the germline V gene. Trimming at V came to 4 bases and at J to 2 bases, leaving 1 base not matched to a gene. The CDR3 is 14 amino acids. CDR3 coding DNA: TGCGCCAGCAGCCGACTAGCGGGGACCTACGAGCAGTACTTC. Translating it yields CASSRLAGTYEQYF.

There are many counts of this clonotype. CDR3 bases: TGCGCCAGCAGCATAGAACAGGGAACAATGAACACTGAAGCTTTCTTT. The encoded protein is CASSIEQGTMNTEAFF. The chain uses TRBV5-1 and TRBJ1-1; D may be TRBD1 (6 bases). The CDR3 spans 16 residues. V gave up 4 bases and J gave up 0 bases, with 16 bases separating them. In germline, CDR1 is SGHRS, CDR2 YFSETQ.

This clonotype was seen repeatedly, ten times or more. The chain uses TRBV12-3 or TRBV12-4 and TRBJ2-1; D unclear. Between the trimmed V and J ends, which lost 7 bases and 1 base, there was a span of 8 bases. The CDR3 is 13 residues long. The CDR3 here is CASNLGSYNEQFF. CDR3 sequence (DNA): TGTGCCAGCAATCTTGGGTCCTACAATGAGCAGTTCTTC.

This clonotype was observed many times. CDR3: CSAPKSGVFSQQYF. The CDR3 coding sequence is TGCAGTGCGCCAAAGAGCGGGGTATTTAGCCAGCAGTACTTC. V is TRBV20-1 and J is TRBJ2-7; 7 nucleotides align to TRBD2. Germline assignment: CDR1 DFQATT and CDR2 SNEGSKA (reference sequence). The CDR3 is made up of 14 amino acids. Unmatched junction bases numbered 16, after V lost 6 bases and J lost 8 bases.

This clonotype was counted many times. V and J are TRBV10-3 and TRBJ2-7; D remains unclear. Germline V gene data show CDR1 as ENHRY and CDR2 as SYGVKD. V was trimmed by 0 bases and J by 4 bases, leaving 4 bases between them. The CDR3 runs 12 residues. The CDR3 here is CAISESKYEQYF. CDR3 DNA sequence: TGTGCCATCAGTGAGTCGAAATACGAGCAGTACTTC.

This chain joins TRBV7-2 and TRBJ2-5, with a weak D call TRBD1 (6 bases). With 6 bases removed from V and 5 bases from J, the gap between germline ends came to 19 bases. In germline, CDR1 is SGHTA, CDR2 FQGNSA. The CDR3 covers 15 residues. The DNA for the CDR3 is TGTGCCAGCAGAGATGGGACATCCGGGATGGAGACCCAGTACTTC. Translating it yields CASRDGTSGMETQYF.

This clonotype was recorded many times. The chain has TRBV5-1 and TRBJ2-3; possible D gene TRBD2, 6 bases. In germline, CDR1 is SGHRS, CDR2 YFSETQ. V was pared by 0 bases and J by 2 bases, with 13 bases between. This CDR3 contains 16 residues. The CDR3 spells CASSLGGGWATDTQYF. The CDR3 coding sequence is TGCGCCAGCAGCTTGGGTGGAGGGTGGGCCACAGATACGCAGTATTTT.

This clonotype was observed at least ten times. The chain couples TRBV4-2 to TRBJ2-7; D unresolved. This CDR3 spans 15 amino acids. Deletions cut 4 bases from V and 0 bases from J, with 13 bases between. Germline-derived CDR1 and CDR2 are LGHNA and YNFKEQ. The CDR3 spells CASSRDSSSSYEQYF. In DNA, the CDR3 is TGTGCCAGCAGCCGCGACTCTTCGAGCTCCTACGAGCAGTACTTC.

In its sample, this clonotype was seen many times. This sequence joins TRBV12-3 or TRBV12-4 and TRBJ1-5; D perhaps matches TRBD1 (6 bases). The CDR3 length is 13 residues. V lost 4 bases and J lost 7, with 11 bases in between. The CDR3 spells CASSWDTRQPQHF. The CDR3 DNA is TGTGCCAGCAGTTGGGACACACGGCAGCCCCAGCATTTT.

This clonotype was found a few times. V gene TRBV19 combines with J gene TRBJ2-1, with D possibly matching TRBD2 (6 bases). The CDR3 is 12 residues long. V gave up 7 bases and J gave up 4 bases, with 8 bases separating them. CDR1 and CDR2 (germline): LNHDA, SQIVND (reference sequence). CDR3 nucleotide sequence: TGTGCCAGTACCGGGACTTACAATGAGCAGTTCTTC. Residues: CASTGTYNEQFF.

This clonotype was seen many times. The chain has TRBV5-1 and TRBJ2-1; possibly TRBD1 for D (6 bases). The V gene lost 6 bases and the J gene lost 6 bases, with 19 bases spanning the gap. The germline CDR1 and CDR2 sequences are SGHRS and YFSETQ. The CDR3 extends over 15 amino acids. Here the CDR3 DNA reads TGCGCCAGCAATCTGGGACACGCTGAGCCCAATGAGCAGTTCTTC. Its protein product is CASNLGHAEPNEQFF.

This clonotype was counted many times. The chain links TRBV9 to TRBJ2-1; D is ambiguous. This CDR3 spans 13 amino acids. Trimming removed 0 bases at V and 8 bases at J, with 9 bases between. The germline CDR1 and CDR2 sequences are SGDLS and YYNGEE. This chain's CDR3 is CASSVVVFDEQFF. CDR3 sequence (DNA): TGTGCCAGCAGCGTAGTAGTTTTCGATGAGCAGTTCTTC.

This clonotype was detected a few times. The CDR3 here is CASSDLDSGANVLTF. For the CDR3, the DNA is TGTGCCAGCAGTGACTTAGACTCTGGGGCCAACGTCCTGACTTTC. The chain uses TRBV6-2 or TRBV6-3 and TRBJ2-6; no clear D gene. The CDR3 is 15 amino acids. Looked up from germline, CDR1 is MNHEY and CDR2 is SVGEGT. The V and J ends lost 5 bases and 0 bases respectively, with 8 bases between them.

This clonotype was seen many times. The chain employs TRBV20-1 and TRBJ2-2; D remains unclear. Germline V gives CDR1 DFQATT, CDR2 SNEGSKA (reference sequence). With 3 bases removed from V and 7 bases from J, the gap between germline ends came to 9 bases. This CDR3 has 12 residues. For the CDR3, the DNA is TGCAGTGCTAGTACCCCTCTCGGGGAGCTGTTTTTT. This sequence encodes CSASTPLGELFF.

This clonotype was detected many times. V is TRBV20-1 and J is TRBJ2-5; D ambiguous. The germline V gene has CDR1 DFQATT and CDR2 SNEGSKA (reference sequence). V was clipped by 2 bases and J by 2 bases, with 9 bases between them. The CDR3 consists of 13 residues. CDR3 DNA: TGCAGTGCTAGAAGCACTACACAAGAGACCCAGTACTTC. It is translated as CSARSTTQETQYF.